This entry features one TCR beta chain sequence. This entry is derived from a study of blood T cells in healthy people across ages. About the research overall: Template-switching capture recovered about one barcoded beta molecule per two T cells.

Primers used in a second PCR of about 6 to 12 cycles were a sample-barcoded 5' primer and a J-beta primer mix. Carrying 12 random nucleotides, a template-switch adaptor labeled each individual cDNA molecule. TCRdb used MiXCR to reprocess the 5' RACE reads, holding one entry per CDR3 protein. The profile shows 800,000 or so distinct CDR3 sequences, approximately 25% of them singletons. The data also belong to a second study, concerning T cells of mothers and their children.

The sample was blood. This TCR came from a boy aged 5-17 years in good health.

The CDR3 nucleotides are TGTGCCAGCAGTTCCAGGAAGGGGGCTCTAGATTCACCCCTCCACTTT. It codes for CASSSRKGALDSPLHF. The V gene is TRBV28, the J gene TRBJ1-6; 7 positions agree with TRBD1. V shed 4 bases, J shed 8 bases, and the junction held 11 bases outside the gene matches. Germline CDR1 is MDHEN and CDR2 is SYDVKM. The CDR3 is made up of 16 amino acids.